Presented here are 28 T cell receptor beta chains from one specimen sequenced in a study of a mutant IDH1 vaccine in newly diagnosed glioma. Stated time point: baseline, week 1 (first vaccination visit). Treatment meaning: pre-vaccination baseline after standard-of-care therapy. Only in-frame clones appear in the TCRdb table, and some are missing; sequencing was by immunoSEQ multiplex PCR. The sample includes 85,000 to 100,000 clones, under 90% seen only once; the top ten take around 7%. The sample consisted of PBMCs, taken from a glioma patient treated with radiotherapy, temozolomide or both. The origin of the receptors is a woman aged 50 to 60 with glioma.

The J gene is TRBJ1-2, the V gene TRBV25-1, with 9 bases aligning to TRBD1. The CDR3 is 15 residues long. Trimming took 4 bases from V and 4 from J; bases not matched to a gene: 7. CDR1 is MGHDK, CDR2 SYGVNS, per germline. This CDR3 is CASSVDRGSPYGYTF. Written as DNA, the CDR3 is TGTGCCAGCAGTGTAGACAGGGGGTCCCCCTATGGCTACACCTTC.

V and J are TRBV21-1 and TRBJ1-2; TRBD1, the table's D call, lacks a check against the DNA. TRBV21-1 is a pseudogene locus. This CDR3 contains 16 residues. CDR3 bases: TGTGCCAGCAGCAGACCGGGACAGGAAGCTAACTATGGCTACACCTTC. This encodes CASSRPGQEANYGYTF.

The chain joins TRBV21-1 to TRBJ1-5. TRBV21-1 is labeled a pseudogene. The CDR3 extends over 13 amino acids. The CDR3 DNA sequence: TGTGCCAGCAGACGATATAGCAATCAGCCCCAGCATTTT. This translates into CASRRYSNQPQHF.

The CDR3: CASSPKGQGLVIASYEQYF. The DNA for the CDR3 is TGTGCCAGCAGCCCAAAGGGACAGGGGTTAGTGATTGCCTCCTACGAGCAGTACTTC. The chain links TRBV5-4 to TRBJ2-7; TRBD1 matches 10 bases. J was trimmed by 0 bases and V by 4 bases; bases with no gene match: 16. Germline V gene sequence: CDR1 SGHNT, CDR2 YYREEE (reference sequence). The CDR3 extends over 19 amino acids.

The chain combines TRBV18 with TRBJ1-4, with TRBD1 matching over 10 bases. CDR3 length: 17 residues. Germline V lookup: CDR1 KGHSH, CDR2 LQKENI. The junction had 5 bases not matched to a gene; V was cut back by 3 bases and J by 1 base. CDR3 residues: CASSPGTGALTNEKLFF. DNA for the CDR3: TGTGCCAGCTCACCTGGGACAGGGGCCCTAACTAATGAAAAACTGTTTTTT. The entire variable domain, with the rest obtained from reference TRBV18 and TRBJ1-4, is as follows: NAGVMQNPRHLVRRRGQEARLRCSPMKGHSHVYWYRQLPEEGLKFMVYLQKENIIDESGMPKERFSAEFPKEGPSILRIQQVVRGDSAAYFCASSPGTGALTNEKLFFGSGTQLSVL.

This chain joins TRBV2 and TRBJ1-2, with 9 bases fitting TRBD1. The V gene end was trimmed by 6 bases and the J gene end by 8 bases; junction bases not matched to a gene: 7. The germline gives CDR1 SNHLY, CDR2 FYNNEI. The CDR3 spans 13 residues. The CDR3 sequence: CASRLQGAGGYTF. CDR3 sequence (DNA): TGTGCCAGCAGACTACAGGGGGCAGGAGGCTACACCTTC.

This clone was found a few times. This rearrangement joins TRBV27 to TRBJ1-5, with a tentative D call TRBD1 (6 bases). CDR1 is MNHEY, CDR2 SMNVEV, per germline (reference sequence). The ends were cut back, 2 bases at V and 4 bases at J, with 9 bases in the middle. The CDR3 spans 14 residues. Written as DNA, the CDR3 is TGTGCCAGCAGTTTACAGGGGACGAATCAGCCCCAGCATTTT. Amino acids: CASSLQGTNQPQHF.

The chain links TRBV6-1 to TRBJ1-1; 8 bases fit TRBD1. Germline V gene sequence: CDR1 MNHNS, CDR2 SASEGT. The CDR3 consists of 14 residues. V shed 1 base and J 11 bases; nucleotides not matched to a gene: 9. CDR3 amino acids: CASSEGGLDRVAFF. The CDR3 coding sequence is TGTGCCAGCAGTGAAGGCGGTTTGGACAGGGTCGCTTTCTTT.

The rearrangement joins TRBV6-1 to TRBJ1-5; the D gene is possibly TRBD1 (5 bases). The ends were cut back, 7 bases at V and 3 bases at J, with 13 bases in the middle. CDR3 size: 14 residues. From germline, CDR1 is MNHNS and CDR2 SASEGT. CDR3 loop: CASMGQGPNQPQHF. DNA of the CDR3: TGTGCCAGCATGGGGCAGGGCCCCAATCAGCCCCAGCATTTT.

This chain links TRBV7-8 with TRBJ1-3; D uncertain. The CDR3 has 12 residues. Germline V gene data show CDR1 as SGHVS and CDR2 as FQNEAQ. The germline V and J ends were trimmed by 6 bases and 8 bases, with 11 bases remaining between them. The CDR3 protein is CASSPRYDTIYF. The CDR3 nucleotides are TGTGCCAGCAGTCCCCGGTACGACACCATATATTTT.

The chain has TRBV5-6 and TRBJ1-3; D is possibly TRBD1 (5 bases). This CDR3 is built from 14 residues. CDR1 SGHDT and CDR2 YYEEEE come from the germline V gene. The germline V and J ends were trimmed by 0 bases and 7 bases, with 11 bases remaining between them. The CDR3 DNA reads TGTGCCAGCAGCTTGGGATTCAGGGAGAACACCATATATTTT. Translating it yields CASSLGFRENTIYF.

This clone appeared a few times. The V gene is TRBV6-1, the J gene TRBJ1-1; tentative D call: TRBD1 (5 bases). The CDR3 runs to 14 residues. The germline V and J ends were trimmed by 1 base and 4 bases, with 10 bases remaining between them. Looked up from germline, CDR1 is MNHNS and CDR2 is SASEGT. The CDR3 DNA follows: TGTGCCAGCAGTGAAGTTTCGGGGGTCACTGAAGCTTTCTTT. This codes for CASSEVSGVTEAFF.

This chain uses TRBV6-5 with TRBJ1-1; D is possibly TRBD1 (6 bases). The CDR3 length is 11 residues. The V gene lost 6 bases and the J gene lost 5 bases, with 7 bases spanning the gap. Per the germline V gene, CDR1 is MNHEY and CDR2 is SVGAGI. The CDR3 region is CASRRGTEAFF. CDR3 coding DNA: TGTGCCAGCAGGAGGGGGACTGAAGCTTTCTTT.

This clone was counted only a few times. This CDR3 is CASSVGGTSGLNEQFF. Here the CDR3 DNA reads TGTGCCAGCAGCGTAGGGGGTACCTCGGGGCTCAATGAGCAGTTCTTC. V is TRBV9 and J is TRBJ2-1; D is possibly TRBD1 or TRBD2 (5 bases each). The CDR3 is 16 amino acids. The germline V gene encodes CDR1 SGDLS and CDR2 YYNGEE. The V end lost 0 bases, the J end lost 6 bases, and 16 bases lay between the germline ends. Variable domain in full (rest from reference TRBV9 and TRBJ2-1): DSGVTQTPKHLITATGQRVTLRCSPRSGDLSVYWYQQSLDQGLQFLIQYYNGEERAKGNILERFSAQQFPDLHSELNLSSLELGDSALYFCASSVGGTSGLNEQFFGPGTRLTVL.

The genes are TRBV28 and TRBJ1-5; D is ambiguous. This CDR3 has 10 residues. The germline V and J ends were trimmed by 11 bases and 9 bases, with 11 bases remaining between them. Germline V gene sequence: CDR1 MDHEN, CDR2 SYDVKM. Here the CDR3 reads CASSLGPQHF. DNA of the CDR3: TGTGCCTCTAGTTTGGGGCCCCAGCATTTT.

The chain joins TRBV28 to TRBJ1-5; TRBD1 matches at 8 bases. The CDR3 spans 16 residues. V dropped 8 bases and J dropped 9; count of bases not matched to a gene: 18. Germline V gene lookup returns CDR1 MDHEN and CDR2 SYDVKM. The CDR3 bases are TGTGCCAGCGGAAGCGCAGGGGGCCCCGGAAAGCCGCCCCAGCATTTT. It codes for CASGSAGGPGKPPQHF.

This CDR3 is CASSQYTSGGQSSYEQYF. The CDR3 DNA sequence: TGCGCCAGCAGCCAATATACTAGCGGGGGGCAAAGCTCCTACGAGCAGTACTTC. The chain recombines TRBV4-1 with TRBJ2-7, with 12 nucleotides matching TRBD2. The CDR3 runs 18 residues. Germline values: CDR1 MGHRA, CDR2 YSYEKL. With 2 bases clipped from V and 0 bases from J, the junction kept 8 bases outside the gene matches.

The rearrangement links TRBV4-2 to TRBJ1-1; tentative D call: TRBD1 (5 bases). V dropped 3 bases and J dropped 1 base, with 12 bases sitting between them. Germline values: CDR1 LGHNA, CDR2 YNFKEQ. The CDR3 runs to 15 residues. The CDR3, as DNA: TGTGCCAGCAGCCAGTCCAGGGTGCGGAACACTGAAGCTTTCTTT. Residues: CASSQSRVRNTEAFF.

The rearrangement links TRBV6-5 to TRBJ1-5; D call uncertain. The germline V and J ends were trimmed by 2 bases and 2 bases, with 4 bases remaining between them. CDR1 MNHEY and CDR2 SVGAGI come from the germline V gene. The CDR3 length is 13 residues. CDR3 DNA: TGTGCCAGCAGTTACATCGGCAATCAGCCCCAGCATTTT. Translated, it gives CASSYIGNQPQHF.

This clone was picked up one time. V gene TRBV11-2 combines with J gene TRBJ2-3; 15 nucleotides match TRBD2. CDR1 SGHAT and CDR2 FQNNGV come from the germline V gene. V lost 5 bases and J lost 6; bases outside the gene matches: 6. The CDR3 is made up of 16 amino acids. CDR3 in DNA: TGTGCCAGCAGCGCCGGGACTAGCGGGGGGTTGGATACGCAGTATTTT. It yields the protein CASSAGTSGGLDTQYF.

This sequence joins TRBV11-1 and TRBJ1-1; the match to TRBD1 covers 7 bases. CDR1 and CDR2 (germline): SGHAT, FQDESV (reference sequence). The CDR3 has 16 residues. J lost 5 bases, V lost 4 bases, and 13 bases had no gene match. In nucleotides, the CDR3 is TGTGCCAGCAGCTCTAGGGACAGCTACATGGGGACTGAAGCTTTCTTT. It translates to CASSSRDSYMGTEAFF. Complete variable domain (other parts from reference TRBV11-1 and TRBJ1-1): EAEVAQSPRYKITEKSQAVAFWCDPISGHATLYWYRQILGQGPELLVQFQDESVVDDSQLPKDRFSAERLKGVDSTLKIQPAELGDSAMYLCASSSRDSYMGTEAFFGQGTRLTVV.

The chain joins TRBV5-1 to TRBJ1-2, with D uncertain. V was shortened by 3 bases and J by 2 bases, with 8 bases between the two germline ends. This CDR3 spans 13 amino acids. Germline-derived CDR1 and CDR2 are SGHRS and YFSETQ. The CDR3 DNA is TGCGCCAGCAGCTCGGACGGGAACTATGGCTACACCTTC. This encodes CASSSDGNYGYTF.

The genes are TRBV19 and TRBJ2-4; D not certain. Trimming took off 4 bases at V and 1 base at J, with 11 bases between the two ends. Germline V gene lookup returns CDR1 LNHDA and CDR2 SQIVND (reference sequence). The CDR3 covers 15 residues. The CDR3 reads CASSTRRTAKNIQYF. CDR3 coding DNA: TGTGCCAGTAGTACTAGGCGTACGGCCAAAAACATTCAGTACTTC. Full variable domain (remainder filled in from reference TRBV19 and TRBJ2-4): DGGITQSPKYLFRKEGQNVTLSCEQNLNHDAMYWYRQDPGQGLRLIYYSQIVNDFQKGDIAEGYSVSREKKESFPLTVTSAQKNPTAFYLCASSTRRTAKNIQYFGAGTRLSVL.

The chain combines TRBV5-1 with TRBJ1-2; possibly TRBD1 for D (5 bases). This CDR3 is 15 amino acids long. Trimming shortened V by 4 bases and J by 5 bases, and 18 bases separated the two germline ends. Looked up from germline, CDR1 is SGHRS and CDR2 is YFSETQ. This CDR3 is CASSPEAGPGYGYTF. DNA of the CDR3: TGCGCCAGCAGCCCGGAGGCAGGGCCAGGATATGGCTACACCTTC.

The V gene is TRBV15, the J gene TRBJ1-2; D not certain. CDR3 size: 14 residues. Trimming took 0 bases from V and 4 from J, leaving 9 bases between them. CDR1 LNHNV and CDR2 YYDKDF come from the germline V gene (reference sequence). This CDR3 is CATSRDRTGYGYTF. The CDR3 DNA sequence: TGTGCCACCAGCAGAGATCGGACGGGCTATGGCTACACCTTC.

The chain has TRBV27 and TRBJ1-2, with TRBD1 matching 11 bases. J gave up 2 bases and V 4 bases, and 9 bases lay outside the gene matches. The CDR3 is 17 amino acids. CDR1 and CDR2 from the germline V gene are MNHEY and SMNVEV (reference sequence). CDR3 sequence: CASSSLGTGGGNYGYTF. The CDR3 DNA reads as TGTGCCAGCAGTTCCTTGGGGACAGGGGGGGGGAACTATGGCTACACCTTC.

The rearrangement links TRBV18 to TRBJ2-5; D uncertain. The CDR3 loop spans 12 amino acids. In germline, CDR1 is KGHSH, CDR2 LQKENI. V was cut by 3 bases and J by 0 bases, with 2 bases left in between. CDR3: CASSPNQETQYF. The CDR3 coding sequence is TGTGCCAGCTCACCGAACCAAGAGACCCAGTACTTC.

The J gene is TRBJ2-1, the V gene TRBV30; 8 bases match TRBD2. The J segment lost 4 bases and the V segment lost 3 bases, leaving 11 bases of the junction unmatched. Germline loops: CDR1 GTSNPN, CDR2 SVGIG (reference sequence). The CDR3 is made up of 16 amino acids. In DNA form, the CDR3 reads TGTGCCTGGAGCCGTGCGGGGGGAACCGAATACAATGAGCAGTTCTTC. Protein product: CAWSRAGGTEYNEQFF.